The rows below give T cell receptor beta chains drawn from one sample of a study of vaccination effects on CD4 cells after COVID-19. These receptors lack a known antigen. The assay was immunoSEQ multiplex PCR, and TCRdb's table has in-frame clones only and misses some. In the table there are approximately 58,000 clones, over 65% of which are singletons. This sample comprised CD4+ T cells from PBMCs cultured without peptide, obtained before COVID-19 vaccination. The receptors shown here come from a human donor who received a COVID-19 vaccine. Each CDR3 is given with its conserved first and last residue. The D gene is left open where the match is weak. Clone sizes are given selectively: once, few, many, or a class where the clone is expanded.

v_gene	abundance	j_gene	d_gene	len	CDR3nt	CDR3aa
TRBV7-9	few	TRBJ1-6	NA	13	TGTGCCAGCAGCTTAGATCGGAATTCACCCCTCCACTTT	CASSLDRNSPLHF
TRBV30	NA	TRBJ1-1	NA	12	TGTGCCTGGTGCAGGGGAAGGACTGAAGCTTTCTTT	CAWCRGRTEAFF
TRBV2	NA	TRBJ2-1	NA	11	TGTGCCAGCACAGGGTACAATGAGCAGTTCTTC	CASTGYNEQFF
TRBV21-1	NA	TRBJ2-2	NA	16	TGTGCCAGGTTCGCCGGGACCCCCTACGACACCGGGGAGCTGTTTTTT	CARFAGTPYDTGELFF
TRBV28	NA	TRBJ1-2	TRBD1	15	TGTGCCAGCAGAAACACCTGGACAGGGATGGGTGGCTACACCTTC	CASRNTWTGMGGYTF
TRBV5-1	NA	TRBJ2-3	TRBD2	14	TGCGCCAGCAGCCCGCGGGGGGGCGAAGATACGCAGTATTTT	CASSPRGGEDTQYF
TRBV5-1	few	TRBJ1-2	NA	13	TGCGCCAGCAGCTTGGAAAGGAACTATGGCTACACCTTC	CASSLERNYGYTF
TRBV18	NA	TRBJ1-2	NA	12	TGTGCCAGCTCACCGATGATGGATGGCTACACCTTC	CASSPMMDGYTF
TRBV28	NA	TRBJ1-1	NA	16	TGTGCCAGCATCTTGCAGCGGGGGGTCTTGAACACTGAAGCTTTCTTT	CASILQRGVLNTEAFF
TRBV9	NA	TRBJ1-4	TRBD1	20	TGTGCCAGCAGCGGACCACTCGCCGGGACAGGGCGTTGGGACGATGAAAAACTGTTTTTT	CASSGPLAGTGRWDDEKLFF
TRBV4-1	NA	TRBJ2-3	TRBD2	17	TGCGCCAGCAGCCATGCCGGGACTAGCGGTTCCTCTTCTACGCAGTATTTT	CASSHAGTSGSSSTQYF
TRBV30	NA	TRBJ2-1	NA	14	TGTGCCTGGAGTCTGGGACTTACCACAGGGGAGCAGTTCTTC	CAWSLGLTTGEQFF
TRBV24-1	once	TRBJ2-4	NA	17	TGTGCCACCAGTGACTCCCCCAGGGCGGGGACCAAAAACATTCAGTACTTC	CATSDSPRAGTKNIQYF
TRBV6-2/TRBV6-3	NA	TRBJ2-1	TRBD2	17	TGTGCCAGCAGTTACCTGGGACCTAGCGGGGGAGGTAATGAGCAGTTCTTC	CASSYLGPSGGGNEQFF
TRBV14	NA	TRBJ1-2	NA	12	TGTGCCAGCAGCCCCGGGGTCTATGGCTACACCTTC	CASSPGVYGYTF